Listed here are 30 T cell receptor beta chains from one sample, sequenced in a study of T-cell reconstitution after alpha-beta-depleted transplantation in children listed by TCRdb under 2016. What this sample's treatment or condition label stands for: allogeneic hematopoietic cell transplantation with graft depleted of TCRalphabeta T cells and CD19 B cells. Libraries were constructed by PCR. The sample was run on an Illumina HiSeq 2500. TCR library preparation used molecular barcoding, with unique molecular identifiers applied to normalize quantification of the TCRbeta repertoire. TCRdb reprocessing: public reads trimmed at Q25 with fastp, clones called with MiXCR, in-frame beta chains kept. Entries that share a CDR3 protein sequence are merged under the most common genes and DNA. The sample table lists about 580,000 distinct CDR3 sequences, 20% to 25% of them with a count of one. The leading ten clones occupy 12% to 15% of the sample.

Sequenced here: PBMCs, mostly from graft donor cells, sampled 360 days after TCRalphabeta/CD19-depleted stem cell transplant. These receptors were obtained from a boy under two years old who had a stem cell transplant for acute myeloid leukemia, so the T cells may come from the graft donor.

Written as DNA, the CDR3 is TGCAGCGTTAGGGACAGTAGGACAGATACGCAGTATTTT. Protein product: CSVRDSRTDTQYF. The gene calls are TRBV29-1 and TRBJ2-3; TRBD1 agrees at 7 bases. This CDR3 is 13 amino acids long. The germline gives CDR1 SQVTM, CDR2 ANQGSEA. V shed 5 bases and J 3 bases; nucleotides not matched to a gene: 5.

Only a few counts were recorded for this clonotype. The chain employs TRBV20-1 and TRBJ2-1; 9 bases fit TRBD2. Germline CDR1 DFQATT, CDR2 SNEGSKA (reference sequence). This CDR3 spans 13 amino acids. Germline trimming cut 6 bases from V and 7 bases from J; bases unmatched to any gene: 7. The CDR3 coding sequence is TGCAGTGCGCCTAGCGGGACTACTAATGAGCAGTTCTTC. Amino acids: CSAPSGTTNEQFF.

This clonotype was seen ten or more times. This chain uses TRBV6-2 or TRBV6-3 with TRBJ1-1, with 7 bases lining up with TRBD1. Trimming at V came to 7 bases and at J to 10 bases, leaving 6 bases not matched to a gene. CDR3 size: 11 residues. Germline V gene data show CDR1 as MNHEY and CDR2 as SVGEGT. The CDR3 here is CASTNRGSAFF. The CDR3 coding sequence is TGTGCCAGCACCAACAGGGGATCAGCTTTCTTT.

The chain carries TRBV15 and TRBJ2-3; D is unclear. CDR3 length: 15 amino acids. Trimming removed 0 bases from V and 2 bases from J, with 9 bases in between. CDR1 is LNHNV, CDR2 YYDKDF, per germline (reference sequence). The CDR3 DNA reads as TGTGCCACCAGCAGAGAAGGTACCCTCACAGATACGCAGTATTTT. This encodes CATSREGTLTDTQYF.

A few counts support this clonotype. The CDR3 protein is CASSLAGAGPTEAFF. CDR3 in DNA: TGTGCCAGCTCACTCGCAGGGGCAGGACCAACTGAAGCTTTCTTT. This chain links TRBV18 with TRBJ1-1, with D possibly being TRBD1 (6 bases). This CDR3 is 15 amino acids long. V lost 4 bases and J 5 bases, leaving 17 bases between the germline ends. Germline V gives CDR1 KGHSH, CDR2 LQKENI.

V is TRBV20-1 and J is TRBJ1-1; 7 bases align to TRBD1. With 4 bases clipped from V and 3 bases from J, the junction kept 5 bases outside the gene matches. The V gene's germline CDR1 is DFQATT and CDR2 SNEGSKA (reference sequence). The CDR3 consists of 13 residues. The CDR3 protein is CSAMTGRDTEAFF. CDR3 coding DNA: TGCAGTGCTATGACAGGGAGGGACACTGAAGCTTTCTTT.

The rearrangement links TRBV20-1 to TRBJ2-1; D is uncertain. The germline gives CDR1 DFQATT, CDR2 SNEGSKA (reference sequence). The V gene lost 3 bases and the J gene lost 2 bases, with 11 bases spanning the gap. The CDR3 is 14 residues long. CDR3 region: CSARADGPYNEQFF. The CDR3 DNA is TGCAGTGCTAGGGCTGACGGACCCTACAATGAGCAGTTCTTC.

The chain recombines TRBV12-3 or TRBV12-4 with TRBJ2-2; D unresolved. V gave up 5 bases and J gave up 3 bases, with 7 bases separating them. The CDR3 is 13 amino acids. DNA for the CDR3: TGTGCCAGCAGTCGGTGGGACACCGGGGAGCTGTTTTTT. It translates to CASSRWDTGELFF.

The V and J genes are TRBV12-3 or TRBV12-4 and TRBJ1-4; possibly TRBD1 for D (5 bases). Trimming pared 6 bases from V and 4 bases from J, leaving 12 bases between. The CDR3 sequence is 14 residues long. The CDR3: CASRPDRRNEKLFF. CDR3 bases: TGTGCCAGCAGGCCTGACAGACGTAATGAAAAACTGTTTTTT.

This clonotype has just a few counts. J is TRBJ2-6 and V is TRBV20-1; D gene uncertain. V dropped 6 bases and J dropped 2 bases, with 14 bases sitting between them. The CDR3 has 15 amino acids. Germline-derived CDR1 and CDR2 are DFQATT and SNEGSKA (reference sequence). The CDR3 DNA is TGCAGTGCCCGGCCCTGGAGAGCTGGGGCCAACGTCCTGACTTTC. Protein: CSARPWRAGANVLTF.

This clonotype came up many times. The chain couples TRBV20-1 to TRBJ2-1; D may be TRBD2 (5 bases). This CDR3 is built from 15 residues. The V gene's germline CDR1 is DFQATT and CDR2 SNEGSKA (reference sequence). The germline V and J ends were trimmed by 6 bases and 0 bases, with 15 bases remaining between them. Here the CDR3 DNA reads TGCAGTGCCCTGAAACGGGGTAGCTCCTACAATGAGCAGTTCTTC. This encodes CSALKRGSSYNEQFF.

This clonotype appeared a few times. The J gene is TRBJ1-2, the V gene TRBV6-5; 7 nucleotides line up with TRBD1. V gave up 4 bases and J gave up 8 bases; unmatched junction bases: 16. Germline CDR1 and CDR2: MNHEY and SVGAGI. The CDR3 contains 16 residues. CDR3 coding DNA: TGTGCCAGCAGTTTTTACTCCACAGGGGTCCTAAAGGGCTACACCTTC. It encodes CASSFYSTGVLKGYTF.

This clonotype came up many times. The V and J genes are TRBV7-2 and TRBJ2-1; 9 bases fit TRBD2. Trimming cost V 1 base and J 4 bases; bases outside gene matches: 5. The CDR3 runs to 16 residues. Germline V CDR1 and CDR2: SGHTA, FQGNSA. DNA for the CDR3: TGTGCCAGCAGCTTAGAGGGCGGGGGGGCTTACAATGAGCAGTTCTTC. Amino acids: CASSLEGGGAYNEQFF. The full variable domain, completed using reference TRBV7-2 and TRBJ2-1, is GAGVSQSPSNKVTEKGKDVELRCDPISGHTALYWYRQSLGQGLEFLIYFQGNSAPDKSGLPSDRFSAERTGGSVSTLTIQRTQQEDSAVYLCASSLEGGGAYNEQFFGPGTRLTVL.

This clonotype was detected ten times or more. V gene TRBV7-9 combines with J gene TRBJ1-1, with 8 nucleotides matching TRBD1. This CDR3 is 14 amino acids long. The J segment lost 6 bases and the V segment lost 3 bases, leaving 6 bases of the junction unmatched. CDR1 is SEHNR and CDR2 is FQNEAQ in the germline V gene (reference sequence). CDR3 protein: CASSFGGRGPEAFF. CDR3 nucleotide sequence: TGTGCCAGCAGCTTTGGAGGCAGGGGGCCTGAAGCTTTCTTT. The variable domain in full, completed from reference TRBV7-9 and TRBJ1-1, reads DTGVSQNPRHKITKRGQNVTFRCDPISEHNRLYWYRQTLGQGPEFLTYFQNEAQLEKSRLLSDRFSAERPKGSFSTLEIQRTEQGDSAMYLCASSFGGRGPEAFFGQGTRLTVV.

This clonotype was seen more than once but under ten times. The V and J genes are TRBV28 and TRBJ1-2; weak D call: TRBD1 (6 bases). Trimming shortened V by 7 bases and J by 5 bases, and 14 bases separated the two germline ends. The CDR3 has 13 residues. In germline, CDR1 is MDHEN, CDR2 SYDVKM. CDR3 coding DNA: TGTGCCAGCACGCCGGGGGCGGGATATGGCTACACCTTC. This sequence encodes CASTPGAGYGYTF.

This clonotype was found many times. The rearrangement uses TRBV12-3 or TRBV12-4 and TRBJ2-6, with no clear D. V dropped 3 bases and J dropped 0 bases, with 3 bases sitting between them. This CDR3 spans 14 amino acids. CDR3: CASSLISGANVLTF. The CDR3 DNA follows: TGTGCCAGCAGTTTGATCTCTGGGGCCAACGTCCTGACTTTC.

This clonotype was detected a few times. This rearrangement joins TRBV19 to TRBJ2-1; the D gene is possibly TRBD1 (6 bases). V lost 7 bases and J 2 bases, leaving 15 bases between the germline ends. CDR1 is LNHDA, CDR2 SQIVND, per germline (reference sequence). CDR3 length: 15 amino acids. Written as DNA, the CDR3 is TGTGCCAGTACTCCGGGACAAGGGGCCTACAATGAGCAGTTCTTC. It codes for CASTPGQGAYNEQFF.

Note on this clonotype: The junction differs from germline at one of its ends, possibly a read error. This rearrangement joins TRBV5-6 to TRBJ2-1, with D perhaps being TRBD1 or TRBD2 (5 bases each). Per germline, CDR1 SGHDT and CDR2 YYEEEE. The CDR3 sequence is 13 residues long. This CDR3 is CAISPGAPNEQFF. CDR3 nucleotides: TGTGCCATCAGCCCCGGGGCCCCCAATGAGCAGTTCTTC.

This clonotype was seen at least ten times. V usage is TRBV6-5 and J usage is TRBJ1-1, with 7 bases matching TRBD1. With 4 bases clipped from V and 3 bases from J, the junction kept 8 bases outside the gene matches. The CDR3 runs to 15 residues. Per germline, CDR1 MNHEY and CDR2 SVGAGI. The CDR3 region is CASSFTGASDTEAFF. The CDR3 nucleotides are TGTGCCAGCAGTTTCACAGGGGCGTCGGACACTGAAGCTTTCTTT.

This chain links TRBV7-8 with TRBJ2-3, with 7 positions matching TRBD1. The J segment lost 14 bases and the V segment lost 5 bases, leaving 13 bases of the junction unmatched. The length of the CDR3 is 13 residues. CDR1 is SGHVS, CDR2 FQNEAQ, per germline. CDR3 protein: CASSQEIRDSRYF. The CDR3 region has the DNA TGTGCCAGCAGCCAGGAGATCCGGGACAGCAGGTATTTT.

This clonotype was seen only a few times. V and J are TRBV29-1 and TRBJ2-3, with D tentatively TRBD1 (6 bases). V shed 1 base and J shed 2 bases, with 13 bases lying between them. The germline gives CDR1 SQVTM, CDR2 ANQGSEA. CDR3 length: 15 residues. CDR3 nucleotide sequence: TGCAGCGTTGAAGTGTGGCAGGGGTCCACAGATACGCAGTATTTT. Translating it yields CSVEVWQGSTDTQYF.

This chain joins TRBV9 and TRBJ1-1; D might be TRBD1 (6 bases). V dropped 4 bases and J dropped 3 bases, with 19 bases sitting between them. The length of the CDR3 is 16 residues. Germline assignment: CDR1 SGDLS and CDR2 YYNGEE. In nucleotides, the CDR3 is TGTGCCAGCAGCCCCGAAGAGGGGGAATGGGACACTGAAGCTTTCTTT. It specifies CASSPEEGEWDTEAFF.

DNA for the CDR3: TGCAGCGTCCCGGACAGCTATAATGAAAAACTGTTTTTT. Its translation is CSVPDSYNEKLFF. The chain combines TRBV29-1 with TRBJ1-4; maybe TRBD1 (6 bases). The CDR3 sequence is 13 residues long. Trimming pared 6 bases from V and 4 bases from J, leaving 12 bases between. Looked up from germline, CDR1 is SQVTM and CDR2 is ANQGSEA.

The chain links TRBV20-1 to TRBJ2-7; no reliable D call. V lost 1 base, J lost 0 bases, and 13 bases lay in between. CDR1 DFQATT and CDR2 SNEGSKA come from the germline V gene (reference sequence). The CDR3 has 15 amino acids. For the CDR3, the DNA is TGCAGTGCTAGAGGCCCGGCAGGTGCCTCCTACGAGCAGTACTTC. The encoded protein is CSARGPAGASYEQYF.

The sample holds many counts of this clonotype. This rearrangement joins TRBV12-3 or TRBV12-4 to TRBJ2-1, with 8 bases aligning to TRBD2. The V and J ends lost 6 bases and 9 bases, in that order; junction bases with no gene match: 13. CDR3 length equals 15 residues. CDR3 bases: TGTGCCAGCAGGGACCGAGCGGGGGCAAGTCGTGAGCAGTTCTTC. Translating gives CASRDRAGASREQFF.

This clonotype has just a few counts. This chain joins TRBV11-2 and TRBJ2-1, with D possibly matching TRBD2 (5 bases). V was cut by 3 bases and J by 2 bases, with 23 bases left in between. In germline, CDR1 is SGHAT, CDR2 FQNNGV. The CDR3 is 19 amino acids. The CDR3 coding sequence is TGTGCCAGCAGCTTCCCCCAGGTGGGCCCGGGGTTAGCCTACAATGAGCAGTTCTTC. Its translation: CASSFPQVGPGLAYNEQFF.

This clonotype turned up a few times. This chain connects TRBV5-1 to TRBJ2-3; maybe TRBD1 (5 bases). Trimming shortened V by 2 bases and J by 4 bases, and 8 bases separated the two germline ends. Looked up from germline, CDR1 is SGHRS and CDR2 is YFSETQ. This CDR3 is built from 13 residues. CDR3 residues: CASSFGRADTQYF. The CDR3 coding sequence is TGCGCCAGCAGCTTTGGCAGGGCAGATACGCAGTATTTT. The full variable domain, with the rest looked up from reference TRBV5-1 and TRBJ2-3, is KAGVTQTPRYLIKTRGQQVTLSCSPISGHRSVSWYQQTPGQGLQFLFEYFSETQRNKGNFPGRFSGRQFSNSRSEMNVSTLELGDSALYLCASSFGRADTQYFGPGTRLTVL.

The chain recombines TRBV11-3 with TRBJ2-5, with D possibly being TRBD1 (6 bases). V was pared by 4 bases and J by 4 bases, with 19 bases between. The CDR3 runs to 16 residues. The germline V gene encodes CDR1 SGHNT and CDR2 YENEEA. CDR3 residues: CASSSRGSGEGETQYF. The CDR3 coding sequence is TGTGCCAGCAGCTCTAGGGGATCAGGGGAAGGAGAGACCCAGTACTTC.

This clonotype was observed at least ten times. This chain links TRBV20-1 with TRBJ2-7, with 9 bases lining up with TRBD2. Unmatched junction bases numbered 6, after V lost 0 bases and J lost 3 bases. The CDR3 contains 15 residues. Germline values: CDR1 DFQATT, CDR2 SNEGSKA (reference sequence). The DNA for the CDR3 is TGCAGTGCTAGAGATGAGCGGGGGGCCAACTACGAGCAGTACGTC. It translates to CSARDERGANYEQYV.

The chain links TRBV12-3 or TRBV12-4 to TRBJ2-2; D gene unclear. The V end lost 3 bases, the J end lost 7 bases, and 9 bases lay between the germline ends. The CDR3 runs to 13 residues. The DNA of the CDR3 is TGTGCCAGCAGTTTCGCGCCGGGCGGGGAGCTGTTTTTT. Amino acids: CASSFAPGGELFF.